Below, 12 T cell receptor beta chains from the same sample are listed, as sequenced in a study of CD8+ T cells in alopecia areata. Following extraction, RNA underwent reverse transcription to cDNA, which served as the sequencing template. Assay: immunoSEQ multiplex PCR; the TCRdb copy retains only in-frame clones and omits some. The table lists around 290,000 clones, with no singletons. Sorting of pooled cutaneous lymph node cells was based on CD4, CD8alpha, NKG2D, NKG2ACE and other markers. The sample taken for sequencing was CD4+ T cells sorted from a lymph node. These receptor sequences come from a C3H/HeJ mouse with alopecia areata. The strain's MHC: H2-k.

Regarding this clone: Each gene name is a mouse one. The DNA ends 4 residues before the CDR3 does, and the rest of the CDR3 is filled in from the germline J gene. The rearrangement uses TRBV13-1 and TRBJ2-1; D is possibly TRBD1 (5 bases). The CDR3 spans 15 residues. V was pared by 3 bases and J by 0 bases, with 10 bases between. The germline V gene encodes CDR1 NSHNY and CDR2 SYGAGN. CDR3 DNA, as far as it was read: TGTGCCAGCAGTGGGGCAGGGTCTAACTATGCT. Translating it yields CASSGAGSNYA. The CDR3 reads in full as CASSGAGSNYAEQFF.

This clone was counted only a few times. Here the gene names and germline are mouse. The CDR3 is cut off 4 residues early in the read; its end comes from the germline J gene. This chain links TRBV13-1 with TRBJ2-1; weak D call: TRBD1 (6 bases). The CDR3 covers 13 residues. Germline-derived CDR1 and CDR2 are NSHNY and SYGAGN. The V end lost 0 bases, the J end lost 6 bases, and 7 bases lay between the germline ends. Incomplete CDR3 DNA: TGTGCCAGCAGTGATGCACAGGGTGCT. Its translation: CASSDAQGA. The CDR3, in full, reads CASSDAQGAEQFF.

The table lists this clone with a few counts. Germline and genes here are mouse. The sequence runs out 4 residues before the end of the CDR3; the remainder is reconstructed from the germline J gene. The chain joins TRBV13-3 to TRBJ1-1; 9 bases agree with TRBD1. From germline, CDR1 is NNHDY and CDR2 SYVADS. This CDR3 has 14 residues. Here the CDR3 reads CASSDGPGQGEVFF. The CDR3 DNA, read in part, is TGTGCCAGCAGTGATGGTCCGGGACAGGGA.

This clone has more than one count but fewer than ten. Genes and germline come from the mouse. The CDR3 end lies 4 residues beyond the end of the read and is filled in from the germline J gene. The identical CDR3 is also encoded by other nucleotide sequences in the sample. The chain recombines TRBV31 with TRBJ2-1; TRBD2 agrees at 9 bases. J gave up 2 bases and V 0 bases, and 2 bases lay outside the gene matches. There are 15 residues in the CDR3. Germline V gene sequence: CDR1 GKSSPN, CDR2 SITVG. This CDR3 reads CAWSLLGGDYAEQFF. The CDR3 DNA, read in part, is TGTGCCTGGAGTCTACTGGGGGGAGACTATGCT.

Note on this clone: Mouse names are used for the genes. The read ends 4 residues shy of where the CDR3 ends; the end is completed using the germline J gene. The rearrangement links TRBV19 to TRBJ1-2; tentative D call: TRBD1 (6 bases). Germline V gene sequence: CDR1 FNHDT, CDR2 SITEND (reference sequence). Trimming removed 6 bases at V and 0 bases at J, with 9 bases between. The CDR3 is made up of 13 amino acids. This chain's CDR3 is CASTRGANSDYTF. The CDR3 DNA, read in part, is TGTGCCAGCACCAGGGGAGCAAACTCC. The whole variable domain, filled in from reference TRBV19 and TRBJ1-2, reads GGIITQTPKFLIGQEGQKLTLKCQQNFNHDTMYWYRQDSGKGLRLIYYSITENDLQKGDLSEGYDASREKKSSFSLTVTSAQKNEMAVFLCASTRGANSDYTFGSGTRLLVI.

This clone has only a few counts. Mouse gene names and germline throughout. The read comes to an end 4 residues before the CDR3 does, leaving the germline J gene to fill in the end. The V call is TRBV5, the J call TRBJ2-5; weak D call: TRBD2 (6 bases). The CDR3 is made up of 16 amino acids. Germline V gives CDR1 LGHNA, CDR2 YNLKQL (reference sequence). V was clipped by 1 base and J by 0 bases, with 11 bases between them. Here the CDR3 reads CASSQVLGTNQDTQYF. Partial CDR3 DNA: TGTGCCAGCAGCCAAGTGCTGGGGACTAACCAAGAC.

Of note for this clone: The gene symbols are mouse symbols. Coverage ceases 4 residues before the CDR3 finishes, and the germline J gene fills in the end. V usage is TRBV14 and J usage is TRBJ2-5; tentative D call: TRBD1 (5 bases). Germline values: CDR1 SGHDT, CDR2 FRDEAV. V lost 5 bases and J 0 bases, leaving 13 bases between the germline ends. The CDR3 loop spans 15 amino acids. The CDR3 loop reads CASRPPRQNQDTQYF. The CDR3 DNA, read in part, is TGTGCCAGCAGACCGCCTAGACAGAACCAAGAC.

This clone was detected many times. The genes and germline here are from mouse. The CDR3 end is not reached by the read, which stops 4 residues before it; the germline J gene fills it in. This chain joins TRBV17 and TRBJ2-1, with TRBD1 identical over 7 bases. With V trimmed by 5 bases and J by 6 bases, 7 bases remained unmatched. There are 14 residues in the CDR3. The germline gives CDR1 MNHDT, CDR2 YYDKIL. CDR3 amino acids: CASSVGTVLAEQFF. Partial CDR3 DNA: TGTGCTAGCAGTGTCGGGACAGTCCTTGCT.

Details on this clone: The genes are named according to mouse. Read coverage stops 4 residues before the CDR3 terminus; the germline J gene supplies the remainder. V usage is TRBV13-1 and J usage is TRBJ2-5; TRBD1 agrees at 8 bases. CDR3 size: 16 residues. V was clipped by 3 bases and J by 2 bases; unmatched bases: 8. Germline CDR1 and CDR2: NSHNY and SYGAGN. CDR3 DNA (partial): TGTGCCAGCAGTGCGTCTGACAGGGGACCCCAAGAC. Its protein product is CASSASDRGPQD. The CDR3 as a whole reads CASSASDRGPQDTQYF.

Details on this clone: Genes and germline are mouse. The read stops 4 residues short of the end of the CDR3; the missing end is completed from the germline J gene. J is TRBJ2-7 and V is TRBV19, with D tentatively TRBD2 (6 bases). Germline loops: CDR1 FNHDT, CDR2 SITEND (reference sequence). The CDR3 has 11 residues. The sequenced part of the CDR3 DNA is TGTGCCAGCAGTGGGGGGTAT. Its protein is CASSGGY. The whole CDR3 protein reads CASSGGYEQYF.

With respect to this clone: Mouse names are used for the genes. The sequenced fragment ends 3 residues before the CDR3 boundary, so the rest is inferred from the germline J gene. The same CDR3 can be traced to other DNA sequences in this sample. The chain carries TRBV19 and TRBJ1-6, with TRBD1 matching 10 bases. TRBJ1-6 is an ORF, with its function uncertain. Germline CDR1 FNHDT, CDR2 SITEND (reference sequence). This CDR3 is 16 amino acids long. V lost 1 base and J lost 4; bases outside the gene matches: 2. CDR3 in amino acids: CASSIRGQGYNSPLYF. The sequenced CDR3 bases are TGTGCCAGCAGTATAAGGGGACAGGGGTATAATTCGCCC.

As concerns this clone: Germline and genes here are mouse. The read ends 4 residues before the CDR3 terminus; that terminus is restored from the germline J gene. The chain joins TRBV19 to TRBJ2-3; D perhaps matches TRBD1 (5 bases). The length of the CDR3 is 13 residues. Germline-derived CDR1 and CDR2 are FNHDT and SITEND (reference sequence). V lost 1 base, J lost 3 bases, and 6 bases lay in between. The sequenced CDR3 bases are TGTGCCAGCAGTATAAAGGGGGCAGAA. Translation gives CASSIKGAE. The full CDR3 is CASSIKGAETLYF.